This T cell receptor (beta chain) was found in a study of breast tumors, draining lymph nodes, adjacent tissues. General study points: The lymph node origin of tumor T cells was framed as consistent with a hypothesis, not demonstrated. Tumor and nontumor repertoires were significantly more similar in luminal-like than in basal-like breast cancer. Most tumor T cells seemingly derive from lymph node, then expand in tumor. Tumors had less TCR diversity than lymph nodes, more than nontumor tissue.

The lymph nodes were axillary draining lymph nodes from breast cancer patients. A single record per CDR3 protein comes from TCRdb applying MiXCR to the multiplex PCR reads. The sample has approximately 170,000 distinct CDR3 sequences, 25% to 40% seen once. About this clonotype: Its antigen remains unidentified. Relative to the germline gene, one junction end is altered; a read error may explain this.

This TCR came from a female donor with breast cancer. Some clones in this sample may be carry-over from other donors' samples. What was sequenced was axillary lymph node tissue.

DNA of the CDR3: TGTGCCAGCAGACCCCGAGGGGTCCCCTACAATGAGCAGTCCTTC. It encodes CASRPRGVPYNEQSF. The chain employs TRBV6-1 and TRBJ2-1; D tentatively fits TRBD1 or TRBD2 (5 bases each). The CDR3 covers 15 residues. Germline V gives CDR1 MNHNS, CDR2 SASEGT.